The 19 T cell receptor beta chains below were found in one sample sequenced in a study of T cell responses to AZD1222 COVID-19 vaccine. Assay used: immunoSEQ multiplex PCR; TCRdb lists only in-frame clones, some missing. The sample includes approximately 70,000 clones, roughly 88% of them seen just once. Material: peripheral blood, obtained on day 0 of AZD1222 vaccination. The receptor source for this set is an adult in good health.

The CDR3 sequence is CASSLQESSHEQYF. The CDR3 bases are TGTGCCAGCAGTTTACAGGAAAGTTCCCACGAGCAGTACTTC. The chain couples TRBV27 to TRBJ2-7; no firm D call. V was shortened by 2 bases and J by 5 bases, with 13 bases between the two germline ends. The CDR3 extends over 14 amino acids. CDR1 MNHEY and CDR2 SMNVEV come from the germline V gene (reference sequence).

J is TRBJ2-3 and V is TRBV11-3; D remains unclear. This CDR3 is 14 amino acids long. Between the trimmed V and J ends, which lost 5 bases and 0 bases, there was a span of 9 bases. Germline CDR1 SGHNT, CDR2 YENEEA. In DNA, the CDR3 is TGTGCCAGCAGCGAGACCCGTAGCACAGATACGCAGTATTTT. Protein sequence: CASSETRSTDTQYF. Full variable domain (remainder filled in from reference TRBV11-3 and TRBJ2-3): EAGVVQSPRYKIIEKKQPVAFWCNPISGHNTLYWYLQNLGQGPELLIRYENEEAVDDSQLPKDRFSAERLKGVDSTLKIQPAELGDSAVYLCASSETRSTDTQYFGPGTRLTVL.

J is TRBJ1-1 and V is TRBV10-1; no definite D call. CDR3 length: 12 amino acids. Looked up from germline, CDR1 is WNHNN and CDR2 is SYGVQD (reference sequence). Trimming shortened V by 5 bases and J by 1 base, and 5 bases separated the two germline ends. CDR3 coding DNA: TGCGCCAGCAGTTCCGCGAACACTGAAGCTTTCTTT. Translated, it gives CASSSANTEAFF.

The chain links TRBV6-2 or TRBV6-3 to TRBJ1-5; unclear D gene. Germline CDR1 is MNHEY and CDR2 is SVGEGT. The V gene lost 3 bases and the J gene lost 2 bases, with 5 bases spanning the gap. CDR3 length: 13 residues. Written as DNA, the CDR3 is TGTGCCAGCAGTTATGGAGGCAATCAGCCCCAGCATTTT. Amino acids: CASSYGGNQPQHF.

As for this clone: Other nucleotide sequences in the sample specify the same CDR3. V usage is TRBV12-3 or TRBV12-4 and J usage is TRBJ1-1; D remains unclear. Trimming stripped 6 bases from V and 1 base from J, with 6 bases between. The CDR3 has 12 amino acids. This chain's CDR3 is CASSSRNTEAFF. The CDR3 DNA is TGTGCCAGCAGCTCTAGGAACACTGAAGCTTTCTTT.

This clone was seen once. The chain has TRBV15 and TRBJ2-1, with D unclear. The CDR3 runs 16 residues. V was clipped by 0 bases and J by 0 bases, with 9 bases between them. Germline V gene data show CDR1 as LNHNV and CDR2 as YYDKDF (reference sequence). The CDR3 loop reads CATSREVPSSYNEQFF. CDR3 nucleotide sequence: TGTGCCACCAGCAGAGAGGTGCCATCCTCCTACAATGAGCAGTTCTTC.

The chain employs TRBV15 and TRBJ1-4; 9 bases map to TRBD1. V gave up 2 bases and J gave up 8 bases; unmatched junction bases: 6. The CDR3 contains 15 residues. Germline-derived CDR1 and CDR2 are LNHNV and YYDKDF (reference sequence). The CDR3 sequence is CATSRPDRGREKLFF. Written as DNA, the CDR3 is TGTGCCACCAGCAGACCGGACAGGGGACGGGAAAAACTGTTTTTT.

The rearrangement joins TRBV4-2 to TRBJ2-1; 9 bases map to TRBD1. Germline V gene data show CDR1 as LGHNA and CDR2 as YNFKEQ. Losses at the gene ends were 5 bases for V and 9 bases for J; bases not matched to a gene: 8. The CDR3 loop spans 14 amino acids. The CDR3: CASSYGTGLGEQFF. The CDR3 DNA is TGTGCCAGCAGCTATGGGACAGGGCTGGGTGAGCAGTTCTTC.

The chain carries TRBV28 and TRBJ1-2; 7 bases fit TRBD1. This CDR3 has 13 amino acids. Germline lookup yields CDR1 MDHEN and CDR2 SYDVKM. Trimming removed 4 bases from V and 4 bases from J; junction bases left unmatched: 3. The CDR3 DNA follows: TGTGCCAGCAGTTGGACAGGCTTCTATGGCTACACCTTC. This gives the protein CASSWTGFYGYTF.

The chain is built from TRBV2 and TRBJ1-4, with unresolved D. With 8 bases removed from V and 5 bases from J, the gap between germline ends came to 9 bases. Germline CDR1 and CDR2: SNHLY and FYNNEI. The CDR3 is made up of 12 amino acids. The CDR3 reads CASADANEKLFF. The DNA for the CDR3 is TGTGCCAGCGCTGACGCGAATGAAAAACTGTTTTTT.

V and J are TRBV28 and TRBJ2-2; 7 bases agree with TRBD2. J was trimmed by 1 base and V by 2 bases; bases with no gene match: 1. Germline loops: CDR1 MDHEN, CDR2 SYDVKM. The CDR3 covers 15 residues. The CDR3 bases are TGTGCCAGCAGTTTAACGGGGGGGAACACCGGGGAGCTGTTTTTT. Translating it yields CASSLTGGNTGELFF.

This clone was seen once. This rearrangement joins TRBV2 to TRBJ2-3; 8 bases are a match to TRBD2. J was trimmed by 0 bases and V by 7 bases; bases with no gene match: 12. Per germline, CDR1 SNHLY and CDR2 FYNNEI. CDR3 length equals 17 residues. The CDR3 reads CASKSAGGYLSTDTQYF. The CDR3 DNA is TGTGCCAGCAAGAGTGCGGGGGGATACCTTAGCACAGATACGCAGTATTTT.

This chain joins TRBV5-1 and TRBJ2-7; D is unresolved. Trimming took off 3 bases at V and 3 bases at J, with 16 bases between the two ends. Germline-derived CDR1 and CDR2 are SGHRS and YFSETQ. CDR3 length equals 15 residues. The DNA of the CDR3 is TGCGCCAGCAGCTCCACTATGACGAGAAACTACGAGCAGTACTTC. Translation: CASSSTMTRNYEQYF.

This sequence joins TRBV19 and TRBJ1-3; D gene uncertain. The CDR3 is 13 residues long. Germline V gene lookup returns CDR1 LNHDA and CDR2 SQIVND (reference sequence). Deletions cut 4 bases from V and 4 bases from J, with 8 bases between. CDR3 DNA sequence: TGTGCCAGTAGTACGGACCTGGGAAACACCATATATTTT. Translation: CASSTDLGNTIYF.

This chain connects TRBV10-3 to TRBJ2-3; no clear D gene. The germline CDR1 and CDR2 sequences are ENHRY and SYGVKD. The CDR3 length is 12 residues. Trimming left V 3 bases short and J 5 bases short, with 6 bases between. CDR3 amino acids: CAISEQKDTQYF. In DNA form, the CDR3 reads TGTGCCATCAGTGAACAGAAAGATACGCAGTATTTT.

The J gene is TRBJ2-3, the V gene TRBV4-1; 8 bases fit TRBD1. In germline, CDR1 is MGHRA, CDR2 YSYEKL. CDR3 length equals 15 residues. J lost 8 bases, V lost 0 bases, and 7 bases had no gene match. Here the CDR3 reads CASSQETGAPGTQYF. DNA for the CDR3: TGCGCCAGCAGCCAAGAGACAGGGGCCCCAGGTACGCAGTATTTT.

The chain employs TRBV4-3 and TRBJ2-2, with unresolved D. V lost 0 bases to trimming and J lost 1 base, with 9 bases between them. CDR1 and CDR2 from the germline V gene are LGHNA and YSLEER. This CDR3 region has 16 residues. CDR3 sequence reads: CASSQEKGWNTGELFF. The CDR3 DNA follows: TGCGCCAGCAGCCAAGAGAAAGGGTGGAACACCGGGGAGCTGTTTTTT.

This sequence joins TRBV21-1 and TRBJ1-1; the D segment call TRBD1 is taken from the table without a DNA check. TRBV21-1 is tagged as a pseudogene. CDR3 length: 16 residues. CDR3 in amino acids: CASSKGGIMGYTEAFF. CDR3 DNA sequence: TGTGCCAGCAGCAAAGGGGGCATCATGGGGTACACTGAAGCTTTCTTT.

Only one count was recorded for this clone. The chain joins TRBV11-3 to TRBJ1-6; D is unclear. Germline V gives CDR1 SGHNT, CDR2 YENEEA. Trimming took off 4 bases at V and 9 bases at J, with 10 bases between the two ends. The CDR3 spans 13 residues. The CDR3 reads CASSSRPPSPLHF. As DNA, the CDR3 is TGTGCCAGCAGCTCAAGACCCCCTTCACCCCTCCACTTT. Drawing the rest from reference TRBV11-3 and TRBJ1-6, the complete variable domain is EAGVVQSPRYKIIEKKQPVAFWCNPISGHNTLYWYLQNLGQGPELLIRYENEEAVDDSQLPKDRFSAERLKGVDSTLKIQPAELGDSAVYLCASSSRPPSPLHFGNGTRLTVT.